This T cell receptor (beta chain) is from a study of OX40 agonist ivuxolimab in advanced cancers. About the research overall: Ivuxolimab, which is an agonistic anti-OX40 (CD134) antibody, was administered to the patients.

A few counts support this clone. Here immunoSEQ multiplex PCR was the method, and the copy in TCRdb shows in-frame clones only, minus some. The sample has 30,000 to 40,000 clones; roughly nine tenths are singletons. The CDR3 totals 11 residues. Germline assignment: CDR1 SGHRS and CDR2 YFSETQ. V lost 3 bases, J lost 7 bases, and 8 bases lay in between. The input for sequencing was CD4+ or CD8+ T cells sorted from blood, taken in a trial of the OX40 agonist ivuxolimab. The source of this sequence is an adult with an advanced solid tumor such as melanoma, head and neck, liver or kidney cancer. The J gene is TRBJ2-7, the V gene TRBV5-1; D is undetermined. The CDR3 here is CASSSQGEQYF. CDR3 sequence (DNA): TGCGCCAGCAGCTCCCAAGGGGAGCAGTACTTC.